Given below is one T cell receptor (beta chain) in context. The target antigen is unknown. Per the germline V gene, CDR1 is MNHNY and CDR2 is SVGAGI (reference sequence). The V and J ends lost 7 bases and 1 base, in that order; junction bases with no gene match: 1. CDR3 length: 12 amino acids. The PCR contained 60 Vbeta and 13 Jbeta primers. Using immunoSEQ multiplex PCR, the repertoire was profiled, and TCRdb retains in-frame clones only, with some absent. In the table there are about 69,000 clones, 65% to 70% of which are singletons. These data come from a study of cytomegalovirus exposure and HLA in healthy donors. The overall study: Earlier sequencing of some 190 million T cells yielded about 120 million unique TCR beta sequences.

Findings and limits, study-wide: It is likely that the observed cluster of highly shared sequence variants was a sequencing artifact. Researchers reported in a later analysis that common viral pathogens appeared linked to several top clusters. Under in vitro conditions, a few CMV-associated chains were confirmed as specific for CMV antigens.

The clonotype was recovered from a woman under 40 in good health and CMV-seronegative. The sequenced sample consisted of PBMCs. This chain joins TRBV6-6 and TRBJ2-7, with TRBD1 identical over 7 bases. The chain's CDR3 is CASKGASYEQYF. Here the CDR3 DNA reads TGTGCCAGCAAGGGGGCATCCTACGAGCAGTACTTC.